This is a list of T cell receptor beta chains from one sample in a study of early T cells in non-severe SARS-CoV-2 infection. TCRdb redid the calling of the 5' RACE reads with MiXCR, one entry per CDR3 protein. The table lists some 46,000 distinct CDR3 sequences, over 5% of them singletons. The sequenced material came from whole blood. The source of these receptors is an adult who was a healthcare worker with PCR-confirmed SARS-CoV-2 infection or an uninfected control (not recorded which). Both conserved end residues are part of each CDR3. The order of the fields is V gene, CDR3 length, CDR3 protein.

TRBV6-1 15 CASSEARSGANVLTF
TRBV7-2 15 CASSPSYGSYNEQFF
TRBV10-2 16 CASRSGGLHYYNEQFF
TRBV12-3/TRBV12-4 15 CASRSQGARDNEQFF
TRBV30 13 CAWEGQGGGELFF
TRBV10-3 13 CAISDTPEGEQFF
TRBV2 14 CASIMGQGNTEAFF
TRBV5-1 15 CASSLDPGMDSPLHF
TRBV5-6 13 CASRKQGIKTQYF
TRBV7-9 16 CASSEPGREPREGYTF
TRBV4-3 21 CASSQAVPSGADQLAYNEQFF
TRBV18 14 CASAGQSNTGELFF
TRBV6-2/TRBV6-3 14 CASSYSQDAHPQHF
TRBV20-1 14 CSAVRPTGPGELFF
TRBV3-1 11 CASSQDGGLFF
TRBV4-3 13 CASSQDLHIEQFF
TRBV27 15 CASKGLAGTQETQYF
TRBV7-6 16 CASSPAGTSGYNEQFF
TRBV20-1 15 CSAPLGGQDTGELFF
TRBV10-3 13 CAIRVAGEYGYTF
TRBV7-9 14 CASSLGGGVNEQFF
TRBV5-4 14 CASSLVDATDTQYF
TRBV5-6 13 CASRSGVSYEQYF
TRBV4-3 17 CASSQDFGDRGYNEQFF
TRBV14 17 CASSQPHGGRKPYEQYF
TRBV20-1 15 CSGSSGQAIQETQYF
TRBV29-1 14 CSVEDETPGNTIYF
TRBV2 16 CASNKMAGTSTGELFF
TRBV3-1 16 CASSQGRTSGAYEQYF
TRBV11-3 15 CASSLETGGYNEQFF
TRBV20-1 15 CSARIGTASTDTQYF
TRBV19 18 CASSIDLWQLAGGRPQYF
TRBV20-1 15 CSANFVGTGNYEQYF
TRBV9 16 CASSVGNAANTGELFF
TRBV20-1 14 CSASLGTGLYGYTF
TRBV5-5 15 CASRAGLALPYEQYF
TRBV6-5 14 CASSPAALTDTQYF
TRBV20-1 18 CSARDSRDRGIIQETQYF
TRBV5-1 13 CASSFSGGGIQYF
TRBV18 15 CASSPGQGFQPEQYF
TRBV7-6 17 CASSATGGGSGGDTQYF
TRBV7-9 15 CASSLAGLATDTQYF
TRBV5-4 15 CASSLAQGLNSPLHF